This TCR beta chain was obtained from a study of blood T cell repertoires in COVID-19. The overall study: COVID-19 samples from acute and convalescent phases originated in the United States, Italy and Spain. Sources were T cells, B-cell-depleted T cells, or PBMCs; the material itself was cDNA or gDNA.

The authors' processing: The authors estimated nucleated cell counts from reference gene primer amplification. Only in-frame clones appear in the TCRdb table, and some are missing; sequencing was by immunoSEQ multiplex PCR. Clone size and V and J calls were adopted from that table, with D and trimming inferred from the DNA. The data show about 120,000 clones, roughly 70% seen once. The germline V and J ends were trimmed by 3 bases and 4 bases, with 13 bases remaining between them. The CDR3 has 15 residues. Germline CDR1 and CDR2: SNHLY and FYNNEI. The TCR sequence derives from a human donor with acute or convalescent COVID-19. The donor label of this sample is uncertain. J is TRBJ2-1 and V is TRBV2; tentative D call: TRBD1 (6 bases). Material for sequencing was peripheral blood. CDR3 protein: CASSDSRGIYNEQFF. The CDR3 nucleotides are TGTGCCAGCAGTGACTCGAGGGGGATTTACAATGAGCAGTTCTTC.